The 22 T cell receptor beta chains presented below share a single source sample, sequenced in a study of Ad26.COV2.S vaccination and SARS-CoV-2 variants. Clones were read by immunoSEQ multiplex PCR, and TCRdb kept only the in-frame ones, dropping some. This sample has roughly 400,000 clones, with around 92% found just once. Noted treatment: 15 to 20 received Ad26.COV2.S at low or high dose, single or two shots; several received placebo; per-sample allocation not given. Vaccine and placebo recipients were sampled on day 63 after the first injection. This specimen was peripheral blood, taken in a trial of Ad26.COV2.S vaccine versus placebo. Receptor source: a person between 18 and 65 years old who received the Ad26.COV2.S COVID-19 vaccine or a placebo.

V usage is TRBV5-1 and J usage is TRBJ1-1; unclear D gene. The CDR3 is 15 amino acids. The V end lost 0 bases, the J end lost 1 base, and 10 bases lay between the germline ends. Germline CDR1 and CDR2: SGHRS and YFSETQ. Here the CDR3 reads CASSLVPDGNTEAFF. CDR3 sequence (DNA): TGCGCCAGCAGCTTGGTTCCGGACGGGAACACTGAAGCTTTCTTT.

J is TRBJ1-2 and V is TRBV13; 9 nucleotides match TRBD1. Germline CDR1 PRHDT, CDR2 FYEKMQ (reference sequence). The junction had 5 bases not matched to a gene; V was cut back by 5 bases and J by 4 bases. CDR3 length: 14 amino acids. CDR3 coding DNA: TGTGCCAGCAGCCTGGGACAGGGAGCCTATGGCTACACCTTC. Residues: CASSLGQGAYGYTF.

This clone was seen a handful of times. The chain has TRBV3-1 (or the pseudogene TRBV3-2) and TRBJ1-5; no clear D gene. Trimming stripped 0 bases from V and 3 bases from J, with 9 bases between. Germline-derived CDR1 and CDR2 are LGHDT and YNNKEL (reference sequence). The CDR3 runs 15 residues. CDR3 in amino acids: CASSQDSGPNQPQHF. CDR3 in DNA: TGTGCCAGCAGCCAAGATTCTGGTCCCAATCAGCCCCAGCATTTT.

The chain combines TRBV4-3 with TRBJ1-1; D not certain. Germline assignment: CDR1 LGHNA and CDR2 YSLEER. Trimming left V 4 bases short and J 1 base short, with 10 bases between. CDR3 length: 14 residues. In nucleotides, the CDR3 is TGCGCCAGCAGCCCCTGGTCGGGGAACACTGAAGCTTTCTTT. As protein: CASSPWSGNTEAFF.

This clone was recorded only once. The chain employs TRBV5-1 and TRBJ2-3, with D perhaps TRBD2 (6 bases). Trimming pared 1 base from V and 1 base from J, leaving 7 bases between. The CDR3 runs to 14 residues. Germline CDR1 reads SGHRS; CDR2 reads YFSETQ. The CDR3 DNA sequence: TGCGCCAGCAGCTTGTCTAGCGGCACAGATACGCAGTATTTT. Its translation: CASSLSSGTDTQYF.

The CDR3 coding sequence is TGTGCCAGCAGTTACTCCGGGACAGGGGCCCATGAAAAACTGTTTTTT. It translates to CASSYSGTGAHEKLFF. The chain links TRBV6-5 to TRBJ1-4; 10 bases agree with TRBD1. Germline CDR1 MNHEY, CDR2 SVGAGI. The CDR3 loop spans 16 amino acids. The junction had 4 bases not matched to a gene; V was cut back by 0 bases and J by 6 bases.

The J gene is TRBJ2-2, the V gene TRBV19; tentatively, D is TRBD1 or TRBD2 (6 bases each). Per the germline V gene, CDR1 is LNHDA and CDR2 is SQIVND (reference sequence). Trimming cost V 1 base and J 5 bases, with 11 bases left between them. This CDR3 is built from 15 residues. In DNA, the CDR3 is TGTGCCAGTAGTATAGTGGGGGGCACAACCGGGGAGCTGTTTTTT. The encoded protein is CASSIVGGTTGELFF.

This clone has just one count. The chain combines TRBV2 with TRBJ1-3; D possibly corresponds to TRBD1 (6 bases). The CDR3 loop spans 12 amino acids. V lost 5 bases and J lost 9, with 11 bases in between. Germline CDR1 is SNHLY and CDR2 is FYNNEI. This CDR3 reads CASSNEGGTIYF. DNA for the CDR3: TGTGCCAGCAGTAACGAGGGGGGCACCATATATTTT.

This chain links TRBV30 with TRBJ1-6, with 7 positions matching TRBD1. CDR1 is GTSNPN, CDR2 SVGIG, per germline (reference sequence). With V trimmed by 4 bases and J by 13 bases, 10 bases remained unmatched. This CDR3 spans 13 amino acids. The DNA for the CDR3 is TGTGCCTGGACATCGACATGGGACAGCCCCCTCCACTTT. Translated, it gives CAWTSTWDSPLHF.

The chain has TRBV27 and TRBJ1-2; a possible D gene is TRBD1 (5 bases). This CDR3 has 14 residues. Trimming shortened V by 5 bases and J by 4 bases, and 14 bases separated the two germline ends. Germline CDR1 MNHEY, CDR2 SMNVEV (reference sequence). CDR3 protein: CASSPSGGGYGYTF. DNA for the CDR3: TGTGCCAGCAGTCCATCGGGGGGTGGCTATGGCTACACCTTC.

This chain uses TRBV7-9 with TRBJ1-1, with D possibly being TRBD1 (5 bases). V dropped 4 bases and J dropped 2 bases, with 14 bases sitting between them. The CDR3 sequence is 15 residues long. In germline, CDR1 is SEHNR, CDR2 FQNEAQ (reference sequence). This chain's CDR3 is CASSSKSTGNTEAFF. CDR3 nucleotide sequence: TGTGCCAGCAGCTCCAAGTCAACAGGAAACACTGAAGCTTTCTTT.

The count of this clone is one. V usage is TRBV7-9 and J usage is TRBJ1-5; possibly TRBD1 for D (5 bases). Germline V gene sequence: CDR1 SEHNR, CDR2 FQNEAQ (reference sequence). Deletions cut 5 bases from V and 7 bases from J, with 18 bases between. This CDR3 spans 15 amino acids. Here the CDR3 DNA reads TGTGCCAGCAGCGCGGACACCGAGCATACCCAGCCCCAGCATTTT. This translates into CASSADTEHTQPQHF.

The gene calls are TRBV10-1 and TRBJ2-5; the match to TRBD1 covers 8 bases. Germline V gene sequence: CDR1 WNHNN, CDR2 SYGVQD (reference sequence). The CDR3 runs 15 residues. J lost 5 bases, V lost 6 bases, and 11 bases had no gene match. The CDR3 loop reads CASSRDRGLQETQYF. DNA for the CDR3: TGCGCCAGCAGCCGCGACAGGGGCCTCCAGGAGACCCAGTACTTC.

The V and J genes are TRBV27 and TRBJ2-7; tentative D call: TRBD2 (6 bases). CDR1 is MNHEY, CDR2 SMNVEV, per germline (reference sequence). This CDR3 is built from 19 residues. The V gene lost 0 bases and the J gene lost 0 bases, with 21 bases spanning the gap. The CDR3 region has the DNA TGTGCCAGCAGTTTATCCGGTTGGGGGGAGCGGCCAACCTCCTACGAGCAGTACTTC. Its translation: CASSLSGWGERPTSYEQYF.

The V call is TRBV19, the J call TRBJ2-3, with TRBD2 as a possible D gene (7 bases). The CDR3 covers 13 residues. The germline V gene has CDR1 LNHDA and CDR2 SQIVND (reference sequence). V was pared by 6 bases and J by 9 bases, with 16 bases between. In DNA, the CDR3 is TGTGCCAGTAGGACCGCGGGGGCACGGACGCAGTATTTT. Its translation: CASRTAGARTQYF.

CDR3 in DNA: TGTGCCAGCTCACTCCAGGCCCATGAGCAGTTCTTC. Its protein is CASSLQAHEQFF. The chain links TRBV18 to TRBJ2-1; the D is unclear. The CDR3 is 12 residues long. V was shortened by 4 bases and J by 8 bases, with 9 bases between the two germline ends. Germline CDR1 is KGHSH and CDR2 is LQKENI.

The chain joins TRBV11-3 to TRBJ2-1; 7 positions match TRBD1. J lost 0 bases, V lost 8 bases, and 10 bases had no gene match. Germline lookup yields CDR1 SGHNT and CDR2 YENEEA. This CDR3 comprises 16 residues. CDR3 coding DNA: TGTGCCAGCTCCTCAGGGGGTTCGAGCTCCTACAATGAGCAGTTCTTC. It specifies CASSSGGSSSYNEQFF. Full variable domain (rest looked up from reference TRBV11-3 and TRBJ2-1): EAGVVQSPRYKIIEKKQPVAFWCNPISGHNTLYWYLQNLGQGPELLIRYENEEAVDDSQLPKDRFSAERLKGVDSTLKIQPAELGDSAVYLCASSSGGSSSYNEQFFGPGTRLTVL.

This clone was seen only once. The chain has TRBV6-1 and TRBJ1-2; TRBD1 agrees at 8 bases. CDR3 size: 14 residues. The germline V gene encodes CDR1 MNHNS and CDR2 SASEGT. V shed 2 bases and J 4 bases; nucleotides not matched to a gene: 3. CDR3 bases: TGTGCCAGCAGTGAACTGGGGACAGGCTATGGCTACACCTTC. This codes for CASSELGTGYGYTF.

The chain carries TRBV6-5 and TRBJ1-4, with no clear D. The CDR3 has 14 residues. Per the germline V gene, CDR1 is MNHEY and CDR2 is SVGAGI. The V gene lost 2 bases and the J gene lost 7 bases, with 11 bases spanning the gap. In DNA form, the CDR3 reads TGTGCCAGCAGTTACGTAGGGAATGGTGAAAAACTGTTTTTT. This codes for CASSYVGNGEKLFF.

The chain links TRBV7-8 to TRBJ2-7; D is possibly TRBD2 (6 bases). The CDR3 consists of 16 residues. CDR1 is SGHVS, CDR2 FQNEAQ, per germline. V lost 1 base and J 7 bases, leaving 20 bases between the germline ends. In DNA, the CDR3 is TGTGCCAGCAGCTTAGTCAGCGGGTCCCTCCCTGGGGAGCAGTACTTC. This translates into CASSLVSGSLPGEQYF.

The rearrangement links TRBV11-2 to TRBJ2-2; 8 nucleotides line up with TRBD1. Per germline, CDR1 SGHAT and CDR2 FQNNGV. This CDR3 spans 14 amino acids. The ends lost 5 bases at V and 2 bases at J; junction bases unmatched: 1. CDR3 in amino acids: CASSGQGNTGELFF. As DNA, the CDR3 is TGTGCCAGCAGCGGACAGGGAAACACCGGGGAGCTGTTTTTT.

This clone has just one count. This CDR3 is also generated by other DNA sequences in the sample. J is TRBJ1-3 and V is TRBV7-2; no clear D gene. This CDR3 is built from 14 residues. Trimming pared 0 bases from V and 4 bases from J, leaving 7 bases between. Germline CDR1 reads SGHTA; CDR2 reads FQGNSA. The DNA of the CDR3 is TGTGCCAGCAGCTTAGCCGGGGTAGGAAACACCATATATTTT. This codes for CASSLAGVGNTIYF.